This TCR beta chain was sequenced during a study of T cell changes during pregnancy in multiple sclerosis. Germline CDR1 is SEHNR and CDR2 is FQNEAQ (reference sequence). Germline trimming cut 4 bases from V and 5 bases from J; bases unmatched to any gene: 7. The CDR3 covers 16 residues. The repertoire was sequenced with immunoSEQ multiplex PCR; TCRdb's copy has only in-frame clones and lacks some. Altogether tens of thousands of clones are present, 70% to 90% being singletons, with the ten largest covering 8%. V is TRBV7-9 and J is TRBJ2-5; 13 bases map to TRBD2. The receptor comes from a female donor in good health, enrolled as a control in a pregnancy study. Sequencing used CD8+ T cells from peripheral blood mononuclear cells, obtained in the first trimester of pregnancy. In nucleotides, the CDR3 is TGTGCCAGCAGCTCTACTAGCGGGGGGGCCCTTGAGACCCAGTACTTC. The encoded protein is CASSSTSGGALETQYF. The whole variable domain, remainder taken from reference TRBV7-9 and TRBJ2-5, is DTGVSQNPRHKITKRGQNVTFRCDPISEHNRLYWYRQTLGQGPEFLTYFQNEAQLEKSRLLSDRFSAERPKGSFSTLEIQRTEQGDSAMYLCASSSTSGGALETQYFGPGTRLLVL.